A selection of T cell receptor beta chains follows, all from one sample in a study of beta chain features in type 1 diabetes. Clones were sequenced by immunoSEQ multiplex PCR, and TCRdb holds only the in-frame ones, with some missing. This repertoire shows approximately 150,000 clones, 10% to 15% found once; its top ten account for roughly 1.4%. Material: central memory CD4+ T cells from blood. These TCRs come from a man between 18 and 29 years old with type 1 diabetes. Both conserved end residues are part of each CDR3. A D gene is named only where the DNA matches it firmly. The size field is filled for only some rows; it gives once, few, many or a size class.

TRBD1	TRBV6-9	TRBJ2-4	16	NA	TGTGCCAGCACCCTGGGACAGCGATTAGCCAAAAACATTCAGTACTTC	CASTLGQRLAKNIQYF
TRBD2	TRBV18	TRBJ2-5	15	NA	TGTGCCAGCTCACCGGGGACTAGCGGAGAAGAGACCCAGTACTTC	CASSPGTSGEETQYF
TRBD2	TRBV7-2	TRBJ2-5	15	many	TGTTCCAGCAGCCGGCTCCTAGCGGGGGGAGAGACCCAGTACTTC	CSSSRLLAGGETQYF
NA	TRBV5-4	TRBJ1-4	12	few	TGTGCCAGCAGCCTCAGGGATGAAAAACTGTTTTTT	CASSLRDEKLFF
TRBD1	TRBV7-2	TRBJ1-5	13	few	TGTGCCAGCAGGGCCCCAGGGGGCGGCCCCCAGCATTTT	CASRAPGGGPQHF
NA	TRBV6-5	TRBJ2-3	13	few	TGTGCCAGCAGGGGACTTGGCACAGATACGCAGTATTTT	CASRGLGTDTQYF
NA	TRBV6-5	TRBJ2-5	13	NA	TGTGCCAGCAAGGCTAGCGCACAAGAGACCCAGTACTTC	CASKASAQETQYF
NA	TRBV15	TRBJ2-5	14	NA	TGTGCCACCAGCAGAAAGGGGGGAATGGAGACCCAGTACTTC	CATSRKGGMETQYF
NA	TRBV5-1	TRBJ2-3	14	NA	TGCGCCAGCACCGAGACAGCTAGCACAGATACGCAGTATTTT	CASTETASTDTQYF
TRBD1	TRBV28	TRBJ2-1	16	few	TGTGCCAGCAGTCTCGTGACAGGGGAATTCTACAATGAGCAGTTCTTC	CASSLVTGEFYNEQFF
TRBD2	TRBV5-6	TRBJ2-2	16	few	TGTGCCAGCAGCCCAACGGGGGGGCCGCGCACCGGGGAGCTGTTTTTT	CASSPTGGPRTGELFF
TRBD1	TRBV18	TRBJ2-1	15	few	TGTGCCAGCTCACCGGACAGGGCATCCTACAATGAGCAGTTCTTC	CASSPDRASYNEQFF
NA	TRBV6-1	TRBJ1-2	13	few	TGTGCCAGCAGTGTTCAGAATAACTATGGCTACACCTTC	CASSVQNNYGYTF
TRBD2	TRBV10-3	TRBJ2-5	15	NA	TGTGCCATCAGGGCTAGCGGCGCACCTTCAGAGACCCAGTACTTC	CAIRASGAPSETQYF
TRBD1	TRBV7-3	TRBJ1-1	14	few	TGTGCCAGCAGCTGGGGACAGGGTAGCACTGAAGCTTTCTTT	CASSWGQGSTEAFF
NA	TRBV19	TRBJ2-6	12	NA	TGTGCCAGTAGTATAAGGGGCAACGTCCTGACTTTC	CASSIRGNVLTF
TRBD1	TRBV15	TRBJ2-1	16	NA	TGTGCCACCAGCGGATCCCCGGGACAGACATACAATGAGCAGTTCTTC	CATSGSPGQTYNEQFF
TRBD2	TRBV7-2	TRBJ2-1	15	many	TGTGCCAGCAGCTTAGTCGGGAGGAAGGACAATGAGCAGTTCTTC	CASSLVGRKDNEQFF
NA	TRBV27	TRBJ1-6	13	NA	TGTGCCAGCAGTCCCCAGTCGAATTCACCCCTCCACTTT	CASSPQSNSPLHF
NA	TRBV30	TRBJ1-2	12	many	TGTGCCTGGTTCAGGGGCCACTATGGCTACACCTTC	CAWFRGHYGYTF
NA	TRBV18	TRBJ1-5	14	NA	TGTGCCAGCTCATCCCAGGGCGGGCGTCAGCCCCAGCATTTT	CASSSQGGRQPQHF
TRBD1	TRBV11-1	TRBJ2-1	15	NA	TGTGCCAGCTCCAATGACGGGACAGGGGGCAATGAGCAGTTCTTC	CASSNDGTGGNEQFF
NA	TRBV18	TRBJ1-1	15	few	TGTGCCAGCTCACCACCGTCGGCAGGATCAGCTGAAGCTTTCTTT	CASSPPSAGSAEAFF
NA	TRBV30	TRBJ2-5	15	many	TGTGCCTGGAGTCCAGGGGTGGACTTCCAAGAGACCCAGTACTTC	CAWSPGVDFQETQYF
NA	TRBV14	TRBJ2-7	14	NA	TGTGCCAGCAGCCAAGAGCTGGGGGCCTACGAGCAGTACTTC	CASSQELGAYEQYF
TRBD1	TRBV20-1	TRBJ2-7	11	few	TGCAGTGCAGGCCCAGGGGGTGAGCAGTACTTC	CSAGPGGEQYF
NA	TRBV2	TRBJ2-7	15	NA	TGTGCCAGCAGTGAAACAGGGATCTCCTTGGGAGAGCAGTACTTC	CASSETGISLGEQYF
NA	TRBV2	TRBJ2-7	13	many	TGTGCCAGCAGTGAGCCGAACTTGGACGAGCAGTACTTC	CASSEPNLDEQYF
TRBD1	TRBV5-8	TRBJ1-2	15	NA	TGTGCCAGCAGCCCCCGGGACAGCTACTTCTATGGCTACACCTTC	CASSPRDSYFYGYTF
TRBD1	TRBV12-5	TRBJ1-5	12	NA	TGTGCTAGTGGGACAGGGAATCAGCCCCAGCATTTT	CASGTGNQPQHF
TRBD1	TRBV4-1	TRBJ2-3	17	NA	TGCGCCAGCAGCCAAGAAGGGACAGGGGGTAGCACAGATACGCAGTATTTT	CASSQEGTGGSTDTQYF
TRBD2	TRBV6-5	TRBJ2-3	15	NA	TGTGCCAGCAGGACTAGCGGATCTAGCACAGATACGCAGTATTTT	CASRTSGSSTDTQYF
TRBD2	TRBV11-2	TRBJ2-1	16	NA	TGTGCCAGCAGCTTTGGACTAGCGGGGGGGTTGAATGAGCAGTTCTTC	CASSFGLAGGLNEQFF
NA	TRBV7-2	TRBJ2-3	15	NA	TGTGCCAGCAGCCCGGTTGGTTCCAGGGTAGATACGCAGTATTTT	CASSPVGSRVDTQYF
NA	TRBV6-1	TRBJ2-3	15	NA	TGTGCCAGCAGTGAAGCGCGAGCCGGCACAGATACGCAGTATTTT	CASSEARAGTDTQYF
NA	TRBV19	TRBJ2-7	15	NA	TGTGCCAGTAGTATCGGCGGATCGCCCTCCTACGAGCAGTACTTC	CASSIGGSPSYEQYF
NA	TRBV7-9	TRBJ2-5	12	NA	TGTGCCAGCGCTCGTGGCCAAGAGACCCAGTACTTC	CASARGQETQYF
NA	TRBV19	TRBJ2-1	14	few	TGTGCCAGTAGTATAGATACAGGCTACAATGAGCAGTTCTTC	CASSIDTGYNEQFF
TRBD2	TRBV28	TRBJ2-3	15	NA	TGTGCCAGCATCGGGCAGCGGGGAATCACAGATACGCAGTATTTT	CASIGQRGITDTQYF
NA	TRBV18	TRBJ2-7	15	NA	TGTGCCAGCTCACCACCCGCGGACAGCGGATACGAGCAGTACTTC	CASSPPADSGYEQYF
NA	TRBV19	TRBJ1-1	14	many	TGTGCCAGTAGTATGTGGGTACTGAACACTGAAGCTTTCTTT	CASSMWVLNTEAFF
NA	TRBV6-5	TRBJ2-1	14	few	TGTGCCAGCTACCGGGTGGGGTCCTACAATGAGCAGTTCTTC	CASYRVGSYNEQFF